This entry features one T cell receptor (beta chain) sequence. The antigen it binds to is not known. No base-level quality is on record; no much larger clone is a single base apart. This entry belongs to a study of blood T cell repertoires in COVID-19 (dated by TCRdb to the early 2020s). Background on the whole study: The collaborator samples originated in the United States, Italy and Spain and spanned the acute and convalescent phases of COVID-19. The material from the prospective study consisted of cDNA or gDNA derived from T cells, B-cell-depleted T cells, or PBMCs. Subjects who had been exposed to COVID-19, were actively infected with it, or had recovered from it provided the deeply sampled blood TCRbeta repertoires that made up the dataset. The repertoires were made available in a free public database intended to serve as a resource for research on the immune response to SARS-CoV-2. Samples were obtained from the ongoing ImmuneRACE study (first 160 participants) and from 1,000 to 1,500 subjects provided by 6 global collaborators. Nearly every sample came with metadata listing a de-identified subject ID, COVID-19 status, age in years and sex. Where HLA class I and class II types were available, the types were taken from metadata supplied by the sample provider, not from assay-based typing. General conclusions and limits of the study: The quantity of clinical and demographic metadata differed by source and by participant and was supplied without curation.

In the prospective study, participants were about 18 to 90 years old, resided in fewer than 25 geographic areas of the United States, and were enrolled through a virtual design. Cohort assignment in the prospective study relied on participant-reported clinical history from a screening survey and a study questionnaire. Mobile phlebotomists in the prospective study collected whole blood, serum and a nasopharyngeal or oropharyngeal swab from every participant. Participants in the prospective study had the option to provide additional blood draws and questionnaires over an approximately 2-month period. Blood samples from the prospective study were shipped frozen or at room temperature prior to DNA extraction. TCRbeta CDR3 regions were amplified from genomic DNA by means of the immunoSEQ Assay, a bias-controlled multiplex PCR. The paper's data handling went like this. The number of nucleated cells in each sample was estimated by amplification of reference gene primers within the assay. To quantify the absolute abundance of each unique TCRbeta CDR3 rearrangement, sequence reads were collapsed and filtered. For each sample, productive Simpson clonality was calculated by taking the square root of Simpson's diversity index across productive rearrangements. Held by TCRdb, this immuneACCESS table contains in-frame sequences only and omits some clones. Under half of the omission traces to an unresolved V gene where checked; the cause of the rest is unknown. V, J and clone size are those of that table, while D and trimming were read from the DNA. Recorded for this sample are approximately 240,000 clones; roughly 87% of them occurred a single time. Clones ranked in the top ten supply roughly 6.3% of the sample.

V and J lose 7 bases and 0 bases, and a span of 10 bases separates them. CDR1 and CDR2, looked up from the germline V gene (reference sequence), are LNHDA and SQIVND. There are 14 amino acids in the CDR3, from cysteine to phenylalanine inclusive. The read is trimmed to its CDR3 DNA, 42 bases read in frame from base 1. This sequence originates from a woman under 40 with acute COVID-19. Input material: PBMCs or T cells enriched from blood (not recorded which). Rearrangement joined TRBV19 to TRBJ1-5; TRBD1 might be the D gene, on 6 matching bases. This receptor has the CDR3 CASNGQNSNQPQHF. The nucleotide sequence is TGTGCCAGTAACGGACAGAATAGCAATCAGCCCCAGCATTTT.